This T cell receptor (beta chain) was obtained from a study of OX40 agonist ivuxolimab in advanced cancers. Overall study: Treatment received earlier with anti-PD-1, anti-PD-L1 or anti-CTLA-4 agents was allowed, and approximately 40% had some.

Study-wide points: Determination of antigen specificity was not performed for the expanded peripheral T cells. Within 6 weeks, CD4+ and CD8+ blood T cells expanded clonally at 0.1 to 3.0 mg/kg.

Data came from immunoSEQ multiplex PCR; TCRdb stores just in-frame clones and leaves some out. The sample shows 90,000 to 100,000 clones, about 79% of them seen only once. Germline CDR1 reads MNHNS; CDR2 reads SASEGT. The V gene lost 0 bases and the J gene lost 0 bases, with 9 bases spanning the gap. The CDR3 loop spans 17 amino acids. Of note for this clone: Its antigen is unidentified.

The source of this sequence is an adult with an advanced solid tumor such as melanoma, head and neck, liver or kidney cancer. The specimen was CD4+ or CD8+ T cells sorted from blood, collected in a trial of the OX40 agonist ivuxolimab. The gene calls are TRBV6-1 and TRBJ1-6, with D unclear. The CDR3 DNA sequence: TGTGCCAGCAGTGAAGCGGGAGAGAGCTCCTATAATTCACCCCTCCACTTT. Encoded protein: CASSEAGESSYNSPLHF.